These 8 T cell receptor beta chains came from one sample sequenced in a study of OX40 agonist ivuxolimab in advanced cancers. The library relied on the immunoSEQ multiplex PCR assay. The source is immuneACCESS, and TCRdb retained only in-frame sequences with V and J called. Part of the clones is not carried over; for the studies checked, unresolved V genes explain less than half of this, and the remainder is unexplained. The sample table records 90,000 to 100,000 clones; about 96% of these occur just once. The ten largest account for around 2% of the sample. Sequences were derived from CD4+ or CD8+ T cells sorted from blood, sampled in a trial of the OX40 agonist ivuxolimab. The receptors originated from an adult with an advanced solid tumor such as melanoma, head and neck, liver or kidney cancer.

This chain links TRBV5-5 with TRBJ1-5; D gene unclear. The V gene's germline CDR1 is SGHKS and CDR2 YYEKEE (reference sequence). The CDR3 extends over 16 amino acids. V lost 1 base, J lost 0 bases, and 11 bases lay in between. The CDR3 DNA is TGTGCCAGCAGCTTGCCGAGGGCCCTTAGCAATCAGCCCCAGCATTTT. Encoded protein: CASSLPRALSNQPQHF. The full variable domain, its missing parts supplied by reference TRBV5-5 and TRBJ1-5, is DAGVTQSPTHLIKTRGQQVTLRCSPISGHKSVSWYQQVLGQGPQFIFQYYEKEERGRGNFPDRFSARQFPNYSSELNVNALLLGDSALYLCASSLPRALSNQPQHFGDGTRLSIL.

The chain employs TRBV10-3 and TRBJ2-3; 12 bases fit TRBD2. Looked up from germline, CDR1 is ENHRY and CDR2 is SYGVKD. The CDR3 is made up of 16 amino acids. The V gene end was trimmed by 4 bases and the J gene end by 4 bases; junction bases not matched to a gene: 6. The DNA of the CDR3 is TGTGCCATCAGTGCTGATCTAGCGGGAGGGCCAGATACGCAGTATTTT. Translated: CAISADLAGGPDTQYF.

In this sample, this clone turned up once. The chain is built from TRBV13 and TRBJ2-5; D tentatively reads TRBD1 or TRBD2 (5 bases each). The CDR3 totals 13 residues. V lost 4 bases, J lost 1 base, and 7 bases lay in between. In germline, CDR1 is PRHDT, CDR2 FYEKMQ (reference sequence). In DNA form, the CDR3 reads TGTGCCAGCAGCTCCGGGACCCAAGAGACCCAGTACTTC. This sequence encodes CASSSGTQETQYF.

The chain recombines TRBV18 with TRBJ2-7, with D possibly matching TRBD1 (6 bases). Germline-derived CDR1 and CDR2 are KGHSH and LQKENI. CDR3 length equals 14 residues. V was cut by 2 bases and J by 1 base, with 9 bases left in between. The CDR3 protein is CASSPDRKSYEQYF. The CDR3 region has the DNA TGTGCCAGCTCACCAGACAGGAAGTCCTACGAGCAGTACTTC.

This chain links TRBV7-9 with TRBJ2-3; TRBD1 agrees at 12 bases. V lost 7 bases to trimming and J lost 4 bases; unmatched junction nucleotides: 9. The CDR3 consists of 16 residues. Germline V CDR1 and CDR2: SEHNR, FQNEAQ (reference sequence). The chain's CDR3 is CASIKGGTGGSDTQYF. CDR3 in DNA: TGTGCCAGCATCAAAGGCGGGACAGGGGGCTCAGATACGCAGTATTTT.

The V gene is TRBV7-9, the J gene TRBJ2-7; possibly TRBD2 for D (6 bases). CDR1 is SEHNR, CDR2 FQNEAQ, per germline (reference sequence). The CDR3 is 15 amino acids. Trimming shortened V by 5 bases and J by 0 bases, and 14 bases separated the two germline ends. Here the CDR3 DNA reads TGTGCCAGCAGCCGGCGGGACTCATACTCCTACGAGCAGTACTTC. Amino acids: CASSRRDSYSYEQYF.

The CDR3 DNA reads as TGTGCCAGCAGTTACGGTCGGATTTACGAGCAGTACTTC. Its protein product is CASSYGRIYEQYF. This chain joins TRBV6-5 and TRBJ2-7; D gene uncertain. V was cut by 2 bases and J by 4 bases, with 9 bases left in between. There are 13 residues in the CDR3. Looked up from germline, CDR1 is MNHEY and CDR2 is SVGAGI.

The CDR3 bases are TGTGCCAGCAGCTTGGGCATTAGCGAGATCTATGCCGAGCAGTACTTC. It yields the protein CASSLGISEIYAEQYF. The chain employs TRBV5-6 and TRBJ2-7; D perhaps matches TRBD2 (5 bases). Germline CDR1 is SGHDT and CDR2 is YYEEEE. The CDR3 runs 16 residues. V lost 0 bases and J 6 bases, leaving 19 bases between the germline ends.